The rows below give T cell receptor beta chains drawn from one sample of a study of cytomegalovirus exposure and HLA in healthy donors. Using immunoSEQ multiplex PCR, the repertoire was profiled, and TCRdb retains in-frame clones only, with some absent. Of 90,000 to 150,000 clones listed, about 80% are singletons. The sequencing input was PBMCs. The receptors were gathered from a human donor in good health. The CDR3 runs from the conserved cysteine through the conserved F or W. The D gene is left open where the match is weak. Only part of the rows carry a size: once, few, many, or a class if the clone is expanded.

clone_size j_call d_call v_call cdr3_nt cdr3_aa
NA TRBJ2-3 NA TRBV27 TGTGCCAGCAGTGTAGACTTGAGTACGCAGTATTTT CASSVDLSTQYF
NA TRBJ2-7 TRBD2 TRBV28 TGTGCCAGCAGTTTCGAGATCTCATCACTAGCGGGGTCGACCTACGAGCAGTACTTC CASSFEISSLAGSTYEQYF
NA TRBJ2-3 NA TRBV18 TGTGCCAGCTCACCCCTCTGGTGGCCCCTCCCAGATACGCAGTATTTT CASSPLWWPLPDTQYF
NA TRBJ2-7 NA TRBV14 TGTGCCAGCAGCCCCGGGACTCACTACGAGCAGTACTTC CASSPGTHYEQYF
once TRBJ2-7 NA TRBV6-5 TGTGCCAGCAGTTCAGGTAGTGGCGATAGCTCCTACGAGCAGTACTTC CASSSGSGDSSYEQYF
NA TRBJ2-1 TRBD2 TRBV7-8 TGTGCCAGCAGCGGTCCGGGACTAGCTTCCGATTACAATGAGCAGTTCTTC CASSGPGLASDYNEQFF
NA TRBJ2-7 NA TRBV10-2 TGCGCCAGCAGTGACCCCTCCACAGGGAGAGAGCACGAGCAGTACTTC CASSDPSTGREHEQYF
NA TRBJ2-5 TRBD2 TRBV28 TGTGCCAGCAGTTGGACTAGCGGGAGAGGGAAAGAGACCCAGTACTTC CASSWTSGRGKETQYF
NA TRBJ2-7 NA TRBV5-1 TGCGCCAGCAGCGGGGCAGGGGAAGGCGAGCAGTACTTC CASSGAGEGEQYF
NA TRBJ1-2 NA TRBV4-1 TGCGCCAGCAGCCAAGATTACAGGGATGGCTACACCTTC CASSQDYRDGYTF
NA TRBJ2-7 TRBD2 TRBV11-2 TGTGCCAGCAGCTTCAATCCGGGGGGTGGCTACGAGCAGTACTTC CASSFNPGGGYEQYF
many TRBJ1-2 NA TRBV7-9 TGTGCCAGCAGCACAGATCTGGTACGGGGGTATGGCTACACCTTC CASSTDLVRGYGYTF
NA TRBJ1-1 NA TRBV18 TGTGCCAGCTCACCGAGTCCGTCGAACACTGAAGCTTTCTTT CASSPSPSNTEAFF
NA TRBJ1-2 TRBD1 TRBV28 TGTGCCAGCAGTTACGGACAGGGCAACTATGGCTACACCTTC CASSYGQGNYGYTF
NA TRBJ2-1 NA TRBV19 TGTGCCAGTAGTACCCCCCAGGGACATAAGGTAGATGAGCAGTTCTTC CASSTPQGHKVDEQFF
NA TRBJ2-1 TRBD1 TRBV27 TGTGCCAGCAGTTACAGGGGGCTGGGGGATGAGCAGTTCTTC CASSYRGLGDEQFF
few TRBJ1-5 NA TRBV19 TGTGCCAGTAGTATAGGACGTACGGGGGGCGCATCGCAGCCCCAGCATTTT CASSIGRTGGASQPQHF
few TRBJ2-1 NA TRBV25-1 TGTGCCAGCAGTGAACACACAGGGTACAATGAGCAGTTCTTC CASSEHTGYNEQFF
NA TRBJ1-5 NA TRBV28 TGTGCCAGCAGGTACGGGATAGACAGGAGCGGACAGCCCCAGCATTTT CASRYGIDRSGQPQHF
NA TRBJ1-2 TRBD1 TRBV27 TGTGCCAGCAAGACAGGGGGCTATGGCTACACCTTC CASKTGGYGYTF
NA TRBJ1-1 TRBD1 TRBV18 TGTGCCAGCTCAATGGACAGGGGAATTTGGGACACTGAAGCTTTCTTT CASSMDRGIWDTEAFF
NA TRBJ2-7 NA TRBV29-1 TGCAGCGTTGGAAGGGGTGAAAGCCACGAGCAGTACTTC CSVGRGESHEQYF
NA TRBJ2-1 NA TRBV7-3 TGTGCCAGCAGCCCGACAGGTCCAGGCTATGAGCAGTTCTTC CASSPTGPGYEQFF
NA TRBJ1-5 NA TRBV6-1 TGTGCCAGCAGTGCCCGACATTACAATCAGCCCCAGCATTTT CASSARHYNQPQHF
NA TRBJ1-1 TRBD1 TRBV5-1 TGCGCCAGCAGCCGGAGGACAGGGGGGGACACTGAAGCTTTCTTT CASSRRTGGDTEAFF
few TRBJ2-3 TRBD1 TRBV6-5 TGTGCCAGCAGCCCTAAGGGACAGTTCACAGATACGCAGTATTTT CASSPKGQFTDTQYF
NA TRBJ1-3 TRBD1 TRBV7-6 TGTGCCAGCACACTTCGACAGGGGGCCCCCACCATATATTTT CASTLRQGAPTIYF
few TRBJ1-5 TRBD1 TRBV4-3 TGCGCCAGCAGCCAGTACCGGACAGGGCGGCAGCCCCAGCATTTT CASSQYRTGRQPQHF
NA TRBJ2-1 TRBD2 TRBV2 TGTGCCAGCAGTTACATCAAGCGGGAGGGCCGGAATGAGCAGTTCTTC CASSYIKREGRNEQFF
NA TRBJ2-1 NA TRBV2 TGTGCCAGCAGTGAACCCGGACTCTCATACAATGAGCAGTTCTTC CASSEPGLSYNEQFF
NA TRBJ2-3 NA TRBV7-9 TGTGCCAGCAGCCTACTAGCAGATACGCAGTATTTT CASSLLADTQYF
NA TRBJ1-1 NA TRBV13 TGTGCCAGCAGCCTACCCCTAGGAGGGAACACTGAAGCTTTCTTT CASSLPLGGNTEAFF
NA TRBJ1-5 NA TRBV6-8 TGTGCCAGCAGCGCCCGACCGGGAAGGAGCAATCAGCCCCAGCATTTT CASSARPGRSNQPQHF
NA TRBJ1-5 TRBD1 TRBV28 TGTGCCAGCAGTAAACCGGGACAGGGTCGCCAGCCCCAGCATTTT CASSKPGQGRQPQHF
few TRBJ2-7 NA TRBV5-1 TGCGCCAGCAGCTATCCAGGGGACGAGCAGTACTTC CASSYPGDEQYF
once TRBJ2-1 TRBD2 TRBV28 TGTGCCAGCAGTTTACGAGCGGGGGGAGAGCAGTTCTTC CASSLRAGGEQFF
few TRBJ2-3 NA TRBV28 TGTGCCAGCAGTTTACTACGAGATACGCAGTATTTT CASSLLRDTQYF
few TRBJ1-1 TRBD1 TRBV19 TGTGCCAGTAGTATCCAGGGGGTCTCCATGAACACTGAAGCTTTCTTT CASSIQGVSMNTEAFF
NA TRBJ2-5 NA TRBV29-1 TGCAGCGTTCGGACAGTTCGGGAGACCCAGTACTTC CSVRTVRETQYF
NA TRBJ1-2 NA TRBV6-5 TGTGCCAGCAGCCCGGACAGCTATGGCTACACCTTC CASSPDSYGYTF
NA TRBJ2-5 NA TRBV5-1 TGCGCCAGCAGCTTATTCTTCGGTTCGGAAGAGACCCAGTACTTC CASSLFFGSEETQYF
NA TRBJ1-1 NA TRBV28 TGTGCCATCAGACAGATAGGTTATGAAGCTTTCTTT CAIRQIGYEAFF
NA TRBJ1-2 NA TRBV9 TGTGCCAGCAGCCGACTCTCCTATGGCTACACCTTC CASSRLSYGYTF
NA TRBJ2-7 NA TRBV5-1 TGCGCCAGCAGCTTTGACAGCTACGAGCAGTACTTC CASSFDSYEQYF
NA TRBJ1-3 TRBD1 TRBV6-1 TGTGCCAGCAGTGAACTCAGGGGGCGCCCGGGAAACACCATATATTTT CASSELRGRPGNTIYF
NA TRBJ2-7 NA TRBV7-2 TGTGCCAGCTCCCAAGGGGACACGGCTTTCTGGGACATTTACGAGCAGTACTTC CASSQGDTAFWDIYEQYF
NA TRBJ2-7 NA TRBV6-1 TGTGCCAGCAGTCTATCTTCAAACAGGGCCCACGGGCAGTACTTC CASSLSSNRAHGQYF
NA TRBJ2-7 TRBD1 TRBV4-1 TGCGCCAGCAGCCAGGGTGCAGACAGGGCCACCTACGAGCAGTACTTC CASSQGADRATYEQYF
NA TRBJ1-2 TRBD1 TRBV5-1 TGCGCCAGCAGCCTCCCGGGACAGGGACATAGTGGCTACACCTTC CASSLPGQGHSGYTF
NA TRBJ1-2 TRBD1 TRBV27 TGTGCCAGCAGTACGCGACAGGGGGCTGGAGGCTACACCTTC CASSTRQGAGGYTF
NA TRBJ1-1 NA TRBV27 TGTGCCAGCAGGAATACAGGCGCCGGGACTGAAGCTTTCTTT CASRNTGAGTEAFF
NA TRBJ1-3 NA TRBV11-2 TGTGCCAGCAGCAACCAGGGCTCTGGAAACACCATATATTTT CASSNQGSGNTIYF